Each of the 31 T cell receptor beta chains below was sequenced from the same sample in a study of identifying expanded T cells in peripheral blood. The data were produced by immunoSEQ multiplex PCR, yet TCRdb's version contains in-frame clones alone and is incomplete. The table has over 65,000 clones, around 90% seen once. Specimen: blood. Receptors originate from a person aged 18 to 75 in good health.

This rearrangement joins TRBV15 to TRBJ2-5; 14 positions match TRBD2. Germline loops: CDR1 LNHNV, CDR2 YYDKDF (reference sequence). V shed 5 bases and J 5 bases; nucleotides not matched to a gene: 10. This CDR3 is 17 amino acids long. CDR3 sequence reads: CATSSGLAGAAWETQYF. The CDR3 DNA follows: TGTGCCACCAGCTCGGGACTAGCGGGAGCCGCCTGGGAGACCCAGTACTTC.

This chain joins TRBV7-8 and TRBJ1-5, with D possibly matching TRBD1 (5 bases). V gave up 7 bases and J gave up 0 bases, with 19 bases separating them. This CDR3 spans 17 amino acids. Per the germline V gene, CDR1 is SGHVS and CDR2 is FQNEAQ. The CDR3 is CASTPRGSPYSNQPQHF. The CDR3 DNA reads TGTGCCAGCACCCCGCGGGGGTCGCCCTATAGCAATCAGCCCCAGCATTTT.

The V gene is TRBV5-1, the J gene TRBJ2-1; TRBD1 agrees at 7 bases. The length of the CDR3 is 16 residues. In germline, CDR1 is SGHRS, CDR2 YFSETQ. Germline trimming cut 5 bases from V and 0 bases from J; bases unmatched to any gene: 8. This CDR3 reads CASRTGQASSYNEQFF. For the CDR3, the DNA is TGCGCCAGCAGAACCGGACAGGCCAGCTCCTACAATGAGCAGTTCTTC.

The chain joins TRBV9 to TRBJ2-7; D unresolved. The V and J ends lost 0 bases and 1 base respectively, with 8 bases between them. Germline V gene data show CDR1 as SGDLS and CDR2 as YYNGEE. The CDR3 sequence is 14 residues long. CDR3 in DNA: TGTGCCAGCAGCGTAGACCCTGGTTCCTACGAGCAGTACTTC. This sequence encodes CASSVDPGSYEQYF.

The chain employs TRBV9 and TRBJ1-5, with 10 bases lining up with TRBD1. V lost 0 bases, J lost 8 bases, and 5 bases stayed unmatched. The CDR3 length is 15 residues. Germline V CDR1 and CDR2: SGDLS, YYNGEE. CDR3 protein: CASSVGGQGIEPQHF. The CDR3 nucleotides read TGTGCCAGCAGCGTAGGGGGACAGGGGATAGAGCCCCAGCATTTT. The full variable domain, with the rest looked up from reference TRBV9 and TRBJ1-5, is DSGVTQTPKHLITATGQRVTLRCSPRSGDLSVYWYQQSLDQGLQFLIQYYNGEERAKGNILERFSAQQFPDLHSELNLSSLELGDSALYFCASSVGGQGIEPQHFGDGTRLSIL.

The chain employs TRBV30 and TRBJ1-1; D is perhaps TRBD1 (6 bases). Germline V gives CDR1 GTSNPN, CDR2 SVGIG (reference sequence). Trimming took off 8 bases at V and 0 bases at J, with 13 bases between the two ends. This CDR3 spans 13 amino acids. The CDR3 DNA reads as TGTGCCGGACAGAGCTACATGAACACTGAAGCTTTCTTT. Its protein is CAGQSYMNTEAFF.

Of note for this clone: The same CDR3 is also encoded by other DNA sequences in this sample. The rearrangement links TRBV6-5 to TRBJ1-3; a weak D match, TRBD1 (5 bases). Trimming pared 0 bases from V and 4 bases from J, leaving 13 bases between. This CDR3 spans 16 amino acids. The germline V gene encodes CDR1 MNHEY and CDR2 SVGAGI. CDR3 in DNA: TGTGCCAGCAGTTACTCCCGTCAGGGTTCAGGAAACACCATATATTTT. The encoded protein is CASSYSRQGSGNTIYF.

The gene calls are TRBV12-5 and TRBJ2-1; 7 nucleotides align to TRBD1. The CDR3 spans 14 residues. V shed 7 bases and J 4 bases; nucleotides not matched to a gene: 7. Germline V gives CDR1 LGHNT, CDR2 FRNRAP. CDR3 region: CASAPTGKYNEQFF. The CDR3 nucleotides are TGTGCTAGTGCCCCGACAGGGAAATACAATGAGCAGTTCTTC.

This chain connects TRBV11-3 to TRBJ1-3; D not resolved. The ends were cut back, 7 bases at V and 1 base at J, with 11 bases in the middle. The CDR3 has 14 amino acids. Germline CDR1 is SGHNT and CDR2 is YENEEA. The CDR3 bases are TGTGCCAGCACTCCATCCGGGTCTGGAAACACCATATATTTT. Protein product: CASTPSGSGNTIYF.

The chain links TRBV15 to TRBJ1-2, with 8 positions matching TRBD1. The V and J ends lost 0 bases and 8 bases, in that order; junction bases with no gene match: 5. The CDR3 consists of 14 residues. Germline CDR1 is LNHNV and CDR2 is YYDKDF (reference sequence). The CDR3 nucleotides are TGTGCCACCAGCAGAGATCGACAGGGGCACGGCTACACCTTC. Residues: CATSRDRQGHGYTF.

In its sample, this clone was seen once. The gene calls are TRBV30 and TRBJ2-5, with 7 nucleotides matching TRBD1. Germline CDR1 is GTSNPN and CDR2 is SVGIG (reference sequence). This CDR3 has 13 amino acids. V shed 7 bases, J shed 2 bases, and the junction held 7 bases outside the gene matches. This chain's CDR3 is CALTGRAQETQYF. CDR3 coding DNA: TGTGCCTTGACAGGGCGGGCGCAAGAGACCCAGTACTTC.

V gene TRBV19 combines with J gene TRBJ1-2, with D uncertain. The CDR3 extends over 13 amino acids. In germline, CDR1 is LNHDA, CDR2 SQIVND (reference sequence). V was trimmed by 6 bases and J by 2 bases, leaving 10 bases between them. CDR3 in amino acids: CASSPEANYGYTF. Written as DNA, the CDR3 is TGTGCCAGTAGCCCCGAAGCCAACTATGGCTACACCTTC.

The chain joins TRBV18 to TRBJ1-5, with 7 bases that match TRBD1. Per germline, CDR1 KGHSH and CDR2 LQKENI. CDR3 length: 16 amino acids. V dropped 6 bases and J dropped 6; count of bases not matched to a gene: 14. The CDR3 nucleotides are TGTGCCAGCTCCCAGGGCGTTACCAGGGGGGGTCAGCCCCAGCATTTT. Protein sequence: CASSQGVTRGGQPQHF.

The chain recombines TRBV7-9 with TRBJ1-2; TRBD1 agrees at 11 bases. This CDR3 comprises 15 residues. CDR1 and CDR2 (germline): SEHNR, FQNEAQ (reference sequence). Germline trimming cut 5 bases from V and 4 bases from J; bases unmatched to any gene: 6. CDR3 amino acids: CASSGGQGVAYGYTF. The CDR3 region has the DNA TGTGCCAGCAGCGGGGGACAGGGGGTCGCCTATGGCTACACCTTC.

CDR3 nucleotides: TGTGCCATCAGGGTCACGTCAGGTTCGAACACTGAAGCTTTCTTT. It codes for CAIRVTSGSNTEAFF. The chain combines TRBV10-3 with TRBJ1-1; no definite D call. Trimming removed 6 bases at V and 1 base at J, with 15 bases between. This CDR3 is 15 amino acids long. Germline CDR1 is ENHRY and CDR2 is SYGVKD.

The V and J genes are TRBV10-3 and TRBJ2-3, with D perhaps TRBD2 (5 bases). Germline CDR1 reads ENHRY; CDR2 reads SYGVKD. The CDR3 sequence is 16 residues long. Trimming cost V 6 bases and J 1 base, with 17 bases left between them. The CDR3 bases are TGTGCCATCAGCCGGGATTTAACGGGTGGCACAGATACGCAGTATTTT. Translated: CAISRDLTGGTDTQYF.

This sequence joins TRBV9 and TRBJ2-7; the D gene could be TRBD1 or TRBD2 (5 bases each). V gave up 1 base and J gave up 3 bases, with 11 bases separating them. The CDR3 covers 14 residues. CDR1 and CDR2 from the germline V gene are SGDLS and YYNGEE. The CDR3 DNA follows: TGTGCCAGCAGCGTAACGGGGACCAACTACGAGCAGTACTTC. Its translation is CASSVTGTNYEQYF.

This chain uses TRBV7-2 with TRBJ2-2; D gene unclear. Germline V gene data show CDR1 as SGHTA and CDR2 as FQGNSA. This CDR3 is 12 amino acids long. V shed 7 bases and J shed 7 bases, with 10 bases lying between them. CDR3 nucleotides: TGTGCCAGCAACCTTTTTTTCGGGGAGCTGTTTTTT. Translated: CASNLFFGELFF.

This clone was recorded once. The V call is TRBV18, the J call TRBJ1-1; unclear D gene. This CDR3 contains 14 residues. Germline-derived CDR1 and CDR2 are KGHSH and LQKENI. V was clipped by 3 bases and J by 4 bases, with 12 bases between them. CDR3 in amino acids: CASSPNAGFTEAFF. The CDR3 DNA follows: TGTGCCAGCTCACCCAATGCGGGCTTCACTGAAGCTTTCTTT.

This rearrangement joins TRBV27 to TRBJ1-1, with 10 bases lining up with TRBD1. The CDR3 sequence is 13 residues long. Trimming removed 3 bases from V and 10 bases from J; junction bases left unmatched: 5. CDR1 is MNHEY and CDR2 is SMNVEV in the germline V gene (reference sequence). The CDR3 is CASSFRDRGRAFF. CDR3 sequence (DNA): TGTGCCAGCAGTTTCCGGGACAGGGGAAGAGCTTTCTTT.

This clone was seen a handful of times. The chain has TRBV4-1 and TRBJ1-5; D is undetermined. Germline V gene sequence: CDR1 MGHRA, CDR2 YSYEKL. The CDR3 runs 16 residues. The V end lost 1 base, the J end lost 0 bases, and 10 bases lay between the germline ends. The CDR3 protein is CASSQAGQYSNQPQHF. The CDR3 DNA is TGCGCCAGCAGCCAAGCAGGCCAATATAGCAATCAGCCCCAGCATTTT.

The V call is TRBV19, the J call TRBJ2-3; 16 nucleotides align to TRBD2. The junction had 7 bases not matched to a gene; V was cut back by 3 bases and J by 1 base. This CDR3 spans 19 amino acids. CDR1 and CDR2 from the germline V gene are LNHDA and SQIVND (reference sequence). CDR3 sequence: CASSIPGLAGGPGTDTQYF. The CDR3 DNA follows: TGTGCCAGTAGTATCCCGGGACTAGCGGGGGGGCCCGGCACAGATACGCAGTATTTT.

In its sample, this clone was seen a few times. V gene TRBV29-1 combines with J gene TRBJ1-4, with 11 bases identical to TRBD1. Germline V gives CDR1 SQVTM, CDR2 ANQGSEA. The CDR3 is 15 residues long. V dropped 4 bases and J dropped 0; count of bases not matched to a gene: 1. The CDR3, as DNA: TGCAGCGTTGGGGACAGGGGGGCAACTAATGAAAAACTGTTTTTT. The encoded protein is CSVGDRGATNEKLFF. Complete variable domain (other parts from reference TRBV29-1 and TRBJ1-4): SAVISQKPSRDICQRGTSLTIQCQVDSQVTMMFWYRQQPGQSLTLIATANQGSEATYESGFVIDKFPISRPNLTFSTLTVSNMSPEDSSIYLCSVGDRGATNEKLFFGSGTQLSVL.

The chain recombines TRBV2 with TRBJ2-6; weak D call: TRBD1 (5 bases). V was trimmed by 8 bases and J by 4 bases, leaving 15 bases between them. This CDR3 has 15 amino acids. CDR1 SNHLY and CDR2 FYNNEI come from the germline V gene. The CDR3 DNA sequence: TGTGCCAGCTTTCGACAGAGGATGGGGGCCAACGTCCTGACTTTC. Translated: CASFRQRMGANVLTF.

The V and J genes are TRBV5-1 and TRBJ1-1; 7 nucleotides match TRBD1. This CDR3 has 14 residues. The V segment lost 4 bases and the J segment 0 bases; nucleotides outside the gene matches: 3. Germline CDR1 is SGHRS and CDR2 is YFSETQ. CDR3 bases: TGCGCCAGCAGCCCCGGGACAGTGAACACTGAAGCTTTCTTT. Translating it yields CASSPGTVNTEAFF. Based on the CDR3 plus reference TRBV5-1 and TRBJ1-1, the full variable domain is KAGVTQTPRYLIKTRGQQVTLSCSPISGHRSVSWYQQTPGQGLQFLFEYFSETQRNKGNFPGRFSGRQFSNSRSEMNVSTLELGDSALYLCASSPGTVNTEAFFGQGTRLTVV.

The chain has TRBV2 and TRBJ1-1; tentative D call: TRBD1 (5 bases). This CDR3 spans 15 amino acids. V lost 8 bases to trimming and J lost 2 bases, with 18 bases between them. CDR1 is SNHLY, CDR2 FYNNEI, per germline. The CDR3 DNA reads TGTGCCAGCGTTCCGGGGCACGAGGGAAACACTGAAGCTTTCTTT. Its translation is CASVPGHEGNTEAFF.

V usage is TRBV19 and J usage is TRBJ1-5; TRBD1 is a possible D gene (5 bases). This CDR3 contains 13 residues. Germline assignment: CDR1 LNHDA and CDR2 SQIVND (reference sequence). The V end lost 5 bases, the J end lost 7 bases, and 12 bases lay between the germline ends. Written as DNA, the CDR3 is TGTGCCAGTAGTGACAGCGTACAGCAGCCCCAGCATTTT. The encoded protein is CASSDSVQQPQHF.

The table lists this clone with a count of one. CDR3 residues: CASSIVAGRSGYTF. For the CDR3, the DNA is TGTGCCAGTAGTATAGTGGCGGGAAGGAGCGGCTACACCTTC. The chain joins TRBV19 to TRBJ1-2, with D unclear. Between the trimmed V and J ends, which lost 1 base and 8 bases, there was a span of 14 bases. Germline V lookup: CDR1 LNHDA, CDR2 SQIVND (reference sequence). The CDR3 sequence is 14 residues long.

V and J are TRBV2 and TRBJ1-2; tentative D call: TRBD1 (6 bases). Germline CDR1 reads SNHLY; CDR2 reads FYNNEI. V lost 6 bases, J lost 4 bases, and 12 bases lay in between. The CDR3 extends over 13 amino acids. CDR3 residues: CASSEDRLYGYTF. The CDR3 DNA is TGTGCCAGCAGCGAGGACAGACTCTATGGCTACACCTTC.

This chain links TRBV7-8 with TRBJ1-1; no reliable D call. The CDR3 has 11 residues. Germline loops: CDR1 SGHVS, CDR2 FQNEAQ. V was shortened by 8 bases and J by 1 base, with 5 bases between the two germline ends. The CDR3 here is CASGGNTEAFF. The CDR3 DNA reads TGTGCCAGCGGTGGGAACACTGAAGCTTTCTTT.

The rearrangement joins TRBV27 to TRBJ2-3; TRBD1 agrees at 9 bases. The CDR3 contains 16 residues. Germline V gene lookup returns CDR1 MNHEY and CDR2 SMNVEV (reference sequence). V shed 5 bases, J shed 1 base, and the junction held 7 bases outside the gene matches. The CDR3 region has the DNA TGTGCCAGCAGTCCTTGGACAGGGGCGGGCACAGATACGCAGTATTTT. Protein sequence: CASSPWTGAGTDTQYF.